These T cell receptor beta chains were read from a single sample in a study of blood T cell repertoires in COVID-19. Sequencing was performed with immunoSEQ multiplex PCR; in TCRdb, only in-frame clones are kept and a portion is missing. The data hold about 200,000 clones, with around nine tenths observed a single time. Sequencing was done on a sample of peripheral blood. These receptors came from a man aged 35 to 55 with active or convalescent COVID-19. Each CDR3 is given without its conserved first and last residue. Fields, in order: V gene, clone size, J gene, CDR3 protein. Rows may omit the clone size; those that give it use once, few, many or a size class.

V gene: TRBV2
clone size: .
J gene: TRBJ1-6
CDR3 protein: ASRIQGDSPLH

V gene: TRBV6-6
clone size: .
J gene: TRBJ1-5
CDR3 protein: ASSHDRGRGYQPQH

V gene: TRBV2
clone size: .
J gene: TRBJ1-5
CDR3 protein: ASSGSNRGASNQPQH

V gene: TRBV19
clone size: .
J gene: TRBJ2-7
CDR3 protein: ASSQLAGSYEQY

V gene: TRBV28
clone size: .
J gene: TRBJ2-7
CDR3 protein: ASSLLGGSDEQY

V gene: TRBV29-1
clone size: few
J gene: TRBJ1-2
CDR3 protein: SVEETAYGYT

V gene: TRBV6-5
clone size: .
J gene: TRBJ2-1
CDR3 protein: ASSYSITEPFNEQF

V gene: TRBV7-2
clone size: once
J gene: TRBJ2-5
CDR3 protein: ASTQGRQGRKTQY

V gene: TRBV7-2
clone size: few
J gene: TRBJ1-1
CDR3 protein: ASSSAGKGEAF

V gene: TRBV3-1/TRBV3-2
clone size: .
J gene: TRBJ1-5
CDR3 protein: ASSRQHNQPQH

V gene: TRBV6-5
clone size: .
J gene: TRBJ2-7
CDR3 protein: ASSYYTGGFEQY

V gene: TRBV21-1
clone size: .
J gene: TRBJ2-7
CDR3 protein: ARKARGQGGYEQY

V gene: TRBV30
clone size: .
J gene: TRBJ1-1
CDR3 protein: AWTGTGGRMNTEAF

V gene: TRBV5-6
clone size: .
J gene: TRBJ2-7
CDR3 protein: ASSSETDPLSYEQY

V gene: TRBV5-8
clone size: .
J gene: TRBJ2-5
CDR3 protein: ASSLVLQETQY

V gene: TRBV4-1
clone size: .
J gene: TRBJ2-7
CDR3 protein: ASSYQISYEQY

V gene: TRBV6-5
clone size: .
J gene: TRBJ2-1
CDR3 protein: ASSYSTSEDEQF

V gene: TRBV28
clone size: .
J gene: TRBJ1-1
CDR3 protein: ASSPFRDRRSPEAF

V gene: TRBV28
clone size: .
J gene: TRBJ2-6
CDR3 protein: ASSFPWQGVGGGANVLT

V gene: TRBV27
clone size: .
J gene: TRBJ1-1
CDR3 protein: ASSFGTGNTEAF

V gene: TRBV6-2/TRBV6-3
clone size: .
J gene: TRBJ1-5
CDR3 protein: ASSWTGVSQPQH

V gene: TRBV9
clone size: .
J gene: TRBJ1-4
CDR3 protein: ASSVEGQLREKLF

V gene: TRBV27
clone size: .
J gene: TRBJ2-1
CDR3 protein: ASSITSAYEQF

V gene: TRBV2
clone size: .
J gene: TRBJ2-5
CDR3 protein: ASSYPGTAQETQY

V gene: TRBV27
clone size: .
J gene: TRBJ2-3
CDR3 protein: ASGLAEYTDTQY

V gene: TRBV10-1
clone size: few
J gene: TRBJ2-7
CDR3 protein: ASGEIRGDEQY